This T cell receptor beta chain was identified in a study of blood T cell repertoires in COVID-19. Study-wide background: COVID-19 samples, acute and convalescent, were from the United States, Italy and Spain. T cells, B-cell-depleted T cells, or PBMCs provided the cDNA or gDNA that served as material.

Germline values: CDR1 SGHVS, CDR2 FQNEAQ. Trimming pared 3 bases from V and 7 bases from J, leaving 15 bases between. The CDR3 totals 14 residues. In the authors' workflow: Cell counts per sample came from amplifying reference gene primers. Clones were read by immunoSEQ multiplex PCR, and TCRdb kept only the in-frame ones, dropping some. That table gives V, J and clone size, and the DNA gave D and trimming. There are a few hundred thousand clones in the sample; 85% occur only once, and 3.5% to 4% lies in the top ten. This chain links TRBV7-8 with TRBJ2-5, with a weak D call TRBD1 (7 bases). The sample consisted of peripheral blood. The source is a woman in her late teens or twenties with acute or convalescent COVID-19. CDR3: CASSFAGQRMTQYF. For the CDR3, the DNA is TGTGCCAGCAGCTTCGCGGGACAGAGAATGACCCAGTACTTC.